This TCR beta chain stems from a study of T-cell reconstitution after alpha-beta-depleted transplantation in children (dated by TCRdb to the mid-2010s). Background for the entire study: T-cell immune reconstitution after TCRalphabeta/CD19-depleted allogeneic hematopoietic cell transplantation in children was quantitatively tracked in the study by means of TCR repertoire profiling.

General conclusions and limits of the study: Over the following months the frequencies of hyperexpanded clones went down, and after one year T-cell counts and TCRbeta diversity were mostly credited to newly produced T cells. The high TCRbeta diversity at day 60 in some patients was ascribed to recipient T cells and intrathymic progenitors that had survived conditioning. The apparently early recovery of alphabetaT-cell counts about two months after transplant reportedly depended on only several hundred rapidly expanded clones that came from non-depleted graft cells.

The library was prepared using PCR. Sequenced on an Illumina HiSeq 2500. Molecular barcoding was employed in the preparation of TCR libraries, with unique molecular identifiers being used to normalize TCRbeta repertoire quantification. The public sequencing data were trimmed at Q25 with fastp and processed into clonotypes with MiXCR by TCRdb, which kept only in-frame beta chains. Merged by CDR3 protein, the rows form single entries marked with the most common genes and DNA. The sample yields 200,000 or so distinct CDR3 sequences; approximately 6% were counted once. In total, the top ten clones hold 4.5% to 5.5% of the sample. From its cysteine to its phenylalanine, the CDR3 spans 10 amino acids. Only the CDR3 part of the read is kept: 30 bases, read in frame from the first base. Trimming takes 8 bases from V and 6 bases from J, and the germline ends sit 4 bases apart. The germline V gene (reference sequence) specifies SEHNR as CDR1 and FQNEAQ as CDR2.

What the treatment or condition label conveys for this sample: allogeneic hematopoietic cell transplantation with graft depleted of TCRalphabeta T cells and CD19 B cells. TCRalphabeta/CD19-depleted allogeneic hematopoietic cell grafts were given to the transplant recipients, all of whom were children. This clonotype was detected ten times or more. There is no known antigen for this receptor. No much larger clonotype is one base removed from it; base qualities were not supplied. The sample here was PBMCs, taken before TCRalphabeta/CD19-depleted stem cell transplant. The TCR sequence derives from a girl in the first two years of life with combined immunodeficiency, due to receive a stem cell transplant. Here the chain combines TRBV7-9 and TRBJ2-2, with an unclear D gene assignment. The nucleotide sequence reads TGTGCCAGCGACTCCGGGGAGCTGTTTTTT. This codes for CASDSGELFF.